The rows below give T cell receptor beta chains drawn from one sample of a study of T cell responses to AZD1222 COVID-19 vaccine. Clones were sequenced by immunoSEQ multiplex PCR, and TCRdb holds only the in-frame ones, with some missing. The data contain tens of thousands of clones, 83% of them singletons. Source: peripheral blood, taken 28 days after the second AZD1222 dose. These receptors were collected from an adult who received the AZD1222 COVID-19 vaccine. Each CDR3 is given with its conserved first and last residue. D genes are given only for firm matches. Some rows have no size entry. The others give once, few or many, or a class for an expanded clone.

cdr3_length	j_call	clone_size	d_call	v_call	cdr3_aa	cdr3_nt
14	TRBJ2-7	.	.	TRBV5-8	CASSPGPGTYEQYF	TGTGCCAGCAGCCCAGGTCCAGGAACCTACGAGCAGTACTTC
13	TRBJ2-3	.	TRBD1	TRBV10-3	CAIRQGDADTQYF	TGTGCCATCAGACAGGGGGATGCAGATACGCAGTATTTT
14	TRBJ2-5	.	TRBD1	TRBV6-5	CASRTTGVGETQYF	TGTGCCAGCAGGACAACAGGGGTGGGGGAGACCCAGTACTTC
13	TRBJ1-5	few	TRBD1	TRBV6-5	CASSMTGVQPQHF	TGTGCCAGCAGTATGACAGGGGTTCAGCCCCAGCATTTT
14	TRBJ2-3	.	.	TRBV6-2/TRBV6-3	CASSYSSGVDTQYF	TGTGCCAGCAGTTACTCGAGTGGAGTGGATACGCAGTATTTT
11	TRBJ2-5	.	.	TRBV6-2/TRBV6-3	CASSYGETQYF	TGTGCCAGCAGTTACGGGGAGACCCAGTACTTC
15	TRBJ2-1	.	.	TRBV3-1/TRBV3-2	CASSLQGVGINEQFF	TGTGCCAGCAGTCTACAGGGTGTCGGAATTAATGAGCAGTTCTTC
17	TRBJ2-1	once	.	TRBV5-1	CASSFTHGGYAYNEQFF	TGCGCCAGCAGCTTCACACATGGCGGTTACGCCTACAATGAGCAGTTCTTC
13	TRBJ1-5	few	.	TRBV18	CASSPGDNQPQHF	TGTGCCAGCTCACCAGGGGACAATCAGCCCCAGCATTTT
14	TRBJ1-5	.	.	TRBV19	CASNQIQGNQPQHF	TGTGCCAGTAATCAGATTCAAGGGAATCAGCCCCAGCATTTT
17	TRBJ2-1	.	.	TRBV5-6	CASSSYRGPSSYNEQFF	TGTGCCAGCAGCTCGTATAGGGGACCTAGCTCCTACAATGAGCAGTTCTTC
13	TRBJ1-1	.	.	TRBV5-1	CASSFNPEAEAFF	TGCGCCAGCAGCTTCAACCCGGAAGCTGAAGCTTTCTTT
16	TRBJ2-1	.	.	TRBV7-2	CASSLSPGVVGDEQFF	TGTGCCAGCAGCTTAAGCCCCGGGGTAGTTGGAGATGAGCAGTTCTTC
15	TRBJ2-5	.	TRBD1	TRBV14	CASSPRDRGFGTQYF	TGTGCCAGCAGCCCCCGGGACAGGGGCTTCGGGACCCAGTACTTC
14	TRBJ1-2	.	.	TRBV19	CASSPRQGGYGYTF	TGTGCCAGTAGCCCCAGGCAAGGTGGCTATGGCTACACCTTC
15	TRBJ1-6	.	.	TRBV2	CASSEVAGAYSPLHF	TGTGCCAGCAGTGAAGTGGCAGGGGCGTACTCACCCCTCCACTTT
11	TRBJ1-5	.	.	TRBV18	CASSPGAPQHF	TGTGCCAGCTCACCAGGGGCGCCCCAGCATTTT
15	TRBJ1-6	.	.	TRBV7-9	CASSLPPGWDSPLHF	TGTGCCAGCAGCTTACCACCAGGGTGGGATTCACCCCTCCACTTT
13	TRBJ1-1	.	TRBD1	TRBV10-2	CASRPTGVPEAFF	TGCGCCAGCAGGCCTACAGGGGTGCCTGAAGCTTTCTTT
14	TRBJ1-6	.	TRBD1	TRBV19	CASLQTGYNSPLHF	TGTGCCAGCCTCCAGACAGGGTATAATTCACCCCTCCACTTT
14	TRBJ1-1	.	.	TRBV28	CASSFFSGNTEAFF	TGTGCCAGCAGTTTTTTTTCAGGGAACACTGAAGCTTTCTTT
14	TRBJ2-3	.	.	TRBV27	CASSLAGAPDTQYF	TGTGCCAGCAGTTTAGCAGGGGCCCCAGATACGCAGTATTTT
14	TRBJ2-7	once	.	TRBV5-8	CASSLAGVSYEQYF	TGTGCCAGCAGCTTGGCTGGAGTTTCCTACGAGCAGTACTTC
13	TRBJ1-1	once	.	TRBV12-3/TRBV12-4	CASSVTTNTEAFF	TGTGCCAGCAGTGTGACAACTAACACTGAAGCTTTCTTT
14	TRBJ1-1	few	.	TRBV28	CASSSSGTYTEAFF	TGTGCCAGCAGTTCATCGGGGACATACACTGAAGCTTTCTTT
18	TRBJ2-3	.	.	TRBV4-1	CASSHPRFRRQGFDTQYF	TGCGCCAGCAGCCACCCCCGGTTTAGGAGGCAGGGATTTGATACGCAGTATTTT
15	TRBJ2-5	.	TRBD1	TRBV18	CASSPWGQGEETQYF	TGTGCCAGCTCACCCTGGGGACAGGGCGAAGAGACCCAGTACTTC
17	TRBJ1-6	.	.	TRBV5-1	CASSLRGPRSYNSPLHF	TGCGCCAGCAGCTTGCGGGGGCCAAGGTCCTATAATTCACCCCTCCACTTT